This T cell receptor beta chain was documented in a study of shared clonotypes between healthy human individuals. Study observations and caveats: Estimated richness values were generally larger in naive subsets than in memory subsets.

Clones were read by immunoSEQ multiplex PCR, and TCRdb kept only the in-frame ones, dropping some. The sample has roughly 1,100,000 clones, more than 60% seen once. CDR3 size: 11 residues. The V end was cut by 8 bases, the J end by 10 bases, with 9 bases between. Per germline, CDR1 MNHEY and CDR2 SMNVEV (reference sequence). As concerns this clone: Its antigen is still unknown.

This TCR was recovered from a man between 18 and 29 years old in good health. The gene calls are TRBV27 and TRBJ1-6; D remains unclear. The sample comprised memory CD4+ T cells sorted from blood. Subset meaning: CD45RA-negative fraction. The CDR3 spells CASGFQSPLHF. For the CDR3, the DNA is TGTGCCAGCGGATTCCAATCACCCCTCCACTTT.